This T cell receptor beta chain originates from a study of blood T cell repertoires in COVID-19. This clone has a handful of counts. Sequenced by immunoSEQ multiplex PCR; TCRdb stores in-frame clones only, minus some. Counted here are fewer than 200,000 clones, approximately 80% occurring once; the ten biggest clones make up 20% to 25%. After removal of 0 bases from V and 1 base from J, the junction contained 3 bases not matched to a gene. The CDR3 length is 17 residues. Germline lookup yields CDR1 LGHNT and CDR2 FRNRAP. The sequence derives from a woman older than 75 with acute or convalescent COVID-19. Input material: peripheral blood. The chain carries TRBV12-5 and TRBJ2-2, with 9 bases lining up with TRBD2. The DNA of the CDR3 is TGTGCTAGTGGTTTGGTGGGCGGGAGGGGGAACACCGGGGAGCTGTTTTTT. Amino acids: CASGLVGGRGNTGELFF.